This TCR beta chain comes out of a study of blood T cell repertoires in COVID-19. TCRdb's table, derived via immunoSEQ multiplex PCR, lists solely in-frame clones and lacks some. The repertoire consists of roughly 130,000 clones, with roughly 84% occurring once and the leading ten covering around 12%. CDR3 length: 18 residues. Germline V gene data show CDR1 as SGHRS and CDR2 as YFSETQ. Trimming at V came to 4 bases and at J to 4 bases, leaving 10 bases not matched to a gene. This chain links TRBV5-1 with TRBJ2-5; 16 nucleotides line up with TRBD2. This sequence was found in a woman aged 25 to 45 who had recovered from COVID-19. Sequenced material: peripheral blood. The CDR3 loop reads CASSPGTSGRAGRETQYF. The CDR3 DNA sequence: TGCGCCAGCAGCCCCGGGACTAGCGGGAGGGCCGGTCGAGAGACCCAGTACTTC.